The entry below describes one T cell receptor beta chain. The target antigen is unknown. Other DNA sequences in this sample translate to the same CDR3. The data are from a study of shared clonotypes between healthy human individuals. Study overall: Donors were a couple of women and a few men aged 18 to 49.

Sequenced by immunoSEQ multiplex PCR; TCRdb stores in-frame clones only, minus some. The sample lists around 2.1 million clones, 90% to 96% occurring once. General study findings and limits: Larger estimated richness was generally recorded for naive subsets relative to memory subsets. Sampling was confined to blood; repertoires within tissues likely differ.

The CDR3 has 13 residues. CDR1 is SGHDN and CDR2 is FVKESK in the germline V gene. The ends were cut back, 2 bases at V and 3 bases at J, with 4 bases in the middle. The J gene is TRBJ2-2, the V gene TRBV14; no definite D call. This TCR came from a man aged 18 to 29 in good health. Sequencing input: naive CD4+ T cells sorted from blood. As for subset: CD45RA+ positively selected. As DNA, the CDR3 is TGTGCCAGCAGCCAAAGGTACACCGGGGAGCTGTTTTTT. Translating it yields CASSQRYTGELFF.